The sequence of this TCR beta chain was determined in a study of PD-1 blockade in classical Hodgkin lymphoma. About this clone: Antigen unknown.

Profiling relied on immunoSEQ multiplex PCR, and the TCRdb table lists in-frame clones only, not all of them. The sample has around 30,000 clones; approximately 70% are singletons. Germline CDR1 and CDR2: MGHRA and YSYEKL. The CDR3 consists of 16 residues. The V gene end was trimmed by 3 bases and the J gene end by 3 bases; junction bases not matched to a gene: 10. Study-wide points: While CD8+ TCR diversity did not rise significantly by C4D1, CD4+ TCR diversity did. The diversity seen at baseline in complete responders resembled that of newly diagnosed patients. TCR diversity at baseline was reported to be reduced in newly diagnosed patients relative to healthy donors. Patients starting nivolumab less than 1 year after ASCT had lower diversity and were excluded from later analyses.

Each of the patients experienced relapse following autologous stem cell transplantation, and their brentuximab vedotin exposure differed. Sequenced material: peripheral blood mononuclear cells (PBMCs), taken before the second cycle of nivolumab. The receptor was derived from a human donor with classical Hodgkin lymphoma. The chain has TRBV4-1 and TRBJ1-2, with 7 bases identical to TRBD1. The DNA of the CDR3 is TGCGCCAGCAGCCAGGAACCCCGGACAGGATACTATGGCTACACCTTC. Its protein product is CASSQEPRTGYYGYTF.